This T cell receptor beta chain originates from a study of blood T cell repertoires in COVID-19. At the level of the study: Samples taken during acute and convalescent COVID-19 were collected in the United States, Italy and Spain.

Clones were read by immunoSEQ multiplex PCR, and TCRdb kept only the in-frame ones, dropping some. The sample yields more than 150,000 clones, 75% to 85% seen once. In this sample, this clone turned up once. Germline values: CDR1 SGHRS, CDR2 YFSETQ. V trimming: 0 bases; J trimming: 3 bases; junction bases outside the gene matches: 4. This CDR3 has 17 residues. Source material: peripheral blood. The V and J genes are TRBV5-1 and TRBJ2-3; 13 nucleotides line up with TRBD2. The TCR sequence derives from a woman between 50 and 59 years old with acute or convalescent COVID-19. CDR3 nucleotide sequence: TGCGCCAGCAGCTTGGTACTAGCGGGAGGGTTGACAGATACGCAGTATTTT. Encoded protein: CASSLVLAGGLTDTQYF. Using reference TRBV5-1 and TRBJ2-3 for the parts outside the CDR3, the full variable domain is KAGVTQTPRYLIKTRGQQVTLSCSPISGHRSVSWYQQTPGQGLQFLFEYFSETQRNKGNFPGRFSGRQFSNSRSEMNVSTLELGDSALYLCASSLVLAGGLTDTQYFGPGTRLTVL.